The source of this T cell receptor beta chain is a study of cytomegalovirus exposure and HLA in healthy donors. The study's findings and limits: A few CMV-associated chains proved CMV antigen-specific in vitro.

In regard to this clone: Its antigen is unknown.

13 Jbeta primers and 60 Vbeta primers were used for the PCR. Data came from immunoSEQ multiplex PCR; TCRdb stores just in-frame clones and leaves some out. The sample records around 150,000 clones, roughly 70% being singletons. This CDR3 is 15 amino acids long. The ends were cut back, 4 bases at V and 0 bases at J, with 13 bases in the middle. Germline loops: CDR1 SGHNT, CDR2 YYREEE (reference sequence). The gene calls are TRBV5-4 and TRBJ1-2; no firm D call. This TCR derives from a man aged 40-49 years in good health and CMV-seropositive. What was sequenced was PBMCs. The CDR3 DNA reads TGTGCCAGCAGCCCCGGCGGGGTGCCTAACTATGGCTACACCTTC. This translates into CASSPGGVPNYGYTF.